The 18 T cell receptor beta chains given below trace back to one sample, sequenced in a study of T cells in Graves' hyperthyroidism and ophthalmopathy. Researchers took RNA transcripts and amplified the TCR beta CDR3 regions from them. RT-PCR in the first round (using the HTBI primer set) targeted the TCR CDR3. MiXCR, run by TCRdb on the multiplex PCR reads, gives a single entry per CDR3 protein. Of around 350,000 distinct CDR3 sequences detected, approximately 20% appear once; the ten largest clones hold 3.7%. Material for sequencing was blood. The receptors were gathered from a woman younger than 35 with Graves' hyperthyroidism.

This clonotype was found a few times. The V gene is TRBV2, the J gene TRBJ1-6; 7 bases match TRBD1. The CDR3 is 17 residues long. Germline trimming cut 4 bases from V and 8 bases from J; bases unmatched to any gene: 14. The germline CDR1 and CDR2 sequences are SNHLY and FYNNEI. CDR3 coding DNA: TGTGCCAGCAGTGTAGTCAGGGGGAATACCGAGGATTCACCCCTCCACTTT. Amino acid sequence: CASSVVRGNTEDSPLHF.

The sample holds many counts of this clonotype. The chain recombines TRBV5-1 with TRBJ1-1; D uncertain. CDR1 is SGHRS and CDR2 is YFSETQ in the germline V gene. CDR3 length: 14 amino acids. The V end lost 2 bases, the J end lost 5 bases, and 13 bases lay between the germline ends. The CDR3: CASSFGEGRTEAFF. CDR3 bases: TGCGCCAGCAGCTTCGGGGAAGGGCGGACTGAAGCTTTCTTT.

This clonotype was counted many times. The V and J genes are TRBV20-1 and TRBJ1-1, with unresolved D. The CDR3 is made up of 12 amino acids. V lost 2 bases, J lost 1 base, and 5 bases lay in between. CDR1 and CDR2 (germline): DFQATT, SNEGSKA (reference sequence). This CDR3 reads CSARKGNTEAFF. DNA of the CDR3: TGCAGTGCTAGAAAGGGGAACACTGAAGCTTTCTTT.

This clonotype appeared many times. The chain has TRBV6-1 and TRBJ2-4; 7 bases are a match to TRBD1. The J segment lost 8 bases and the V segment lost 3 bases, leaving 7 bases of the junction unmatched. Germline-derived CDR1 and CDR2 are MNHNS and SASEGT. The CDR3 is 14 residues long. CDR3 coding DNA: TGTGCCAGCAGTGAGAGGGGGCAAGGGGACATTCAGTACTTC. It codes for CASSERGQGDIQYF.

This sequence joins TRBV5-1 and TRBJ1-1; D is possibly TRBD1 (6 bases). V was shortened by 2 bases and J by 4 bases, with 24 bases between the two germline ends. The CDR3 length is 18 residues. The germline V gene encodes CDR1 SGHRS and CDR2 YFSETQ. The CDR3 coding sequence is TGCGCCAGCAGCTTAGGGATGAGGGGGGCCTCTGTTGGCACTGAAGCTTTCTTT. This translates into CASSLGMRGASVGTEAFF.

This clonotype appeared a few times. V usage is TRBV29-1 and J usage is TRBJ2-2; D is unresolved. This CDR3 is built from 14 residues. The V and J ends lost 3 bases and 1 base respectively, with 9 bases between them. Per germline, CDR1 SQVTM and CDR2 ANQGSEA. Here the CDR3 reads CSVEFQRNTGELFF. CDR3 coding DNA: TGCAGCGTTGAGTTCCAGAGGAACACCGGGGAGCTGTTTTTT.

In its sample, this clonotype was seen many times. This chain connects TRBV9 to TRBJ2-7; the D gene is possibly TRBD1 (6 bases). This CDR3 is built from 14 residues. Trimming shortened V by 0 bases and J by 2 bases, and 9 bases separated the two germline ends. CDR1 and CDR2 from the germline V gene are SGDLS and YYNGEE. The CDR3 nucleotides read TGTGCCAGCAGCGTAGAACAGGGAACCTACGAGCAGTACTTC. Residues: CASSVEQGTYEQYF.

In this sample, this clonotype turned up many times. The genes are TRBV4-1 and TRBJ2-7; no definite D call. The CDR3 contains 13 residues. CDR1 is MGHRA, CDR2 YSYEKL, per germline. V dropped 3 bases and J dropped 6 bases, with 12 bases sitting between them. The CDR3 here is CASSHLKTGEQYF. The CDR3, as DNA: TGCGCCAGCAGCCATCTTAAAACGGGCGAGCAGTACTTC.

This clonotype was counted at least ten times. The V and J genes are TRBV28 and TRBJ1-3; a weak D match, TRBD1 (5 bases). V lost 8 bases and J lost 8, with 16 bases in between. CDR3 size: 13 residues. Germline V gene lookup returns CDR1 MDHEN and CDR2 SYDVKM. The DNA of the CDR3 is TGTGCCAGCGGGGGAAGTACCGGGGACACCATATATTTT. The encoded protein is CASGGSTGDTIYF.

This clonotype occurred many times. The chain carries TRBV20-1 and TRBJ2-7; 9 positions agree with TRBD1. This CDR3 has 14 amino acids. Germline trimming cut 0 bases from V and 2 bases from J; bases unmatched to any gene: 2. CDR1 is DFQATT, CDR2 SNEGSKA, per germline (reference sequence). CDR3 coding DNA: TGCAGTGCTAGAGATGGGACAGGGCCCTACGAGCAGTACTTC. Its translation is CSARDGTGPYEQYF.

A word on this clonotype: A read error may account for a junction end that differs from germline. This sequence joins TRBV5-1 and TRBJ2-7; a weak D match, TRBD1 (6 bases). Germline CDR1 SGHRS, CDR2 YFSETQ. This CDR3 is built from 11 residues. The CDR3 protein is CSSSLGAEQYF. The CDR3 coding sequence is TGCTCCAGCAGCTTGGGGGCCGAGCAGTACTTC.

This clonotype occurred many times. This chain uses TRBV6-1 with TRBJ1-6, with D hard to call. The CDR3 runs 15 residues. Germline CDR1 reads MNHNS; CDR2 reads SASEGT. V was trimmed by 8 bases and J by 6 bases, leaving 17 bases between them. CDR3 region: CASSRTTEGNSPLHF. In nucleotides, the CDR3 is TGTGCCAGCTCCCGGACGACGGAGGGTAATTCACCCCTCCACTTT.

Many counts were recorded for this clonotype. The chain carries TRBV12-3 or TRBV12-4 and TRBJ2-2; TRBD1 might be the D (5 bases). This CDR3 spans 13 amino acids. V was cut by 8 bases and J by 4 bases, with 11 bases left in between. The CDR3 is CASLNQGTGELFF. As DNA, the CDR3 is TGTGCCAGCCTAAACCAGGGCACCGGGGAGCTGTTTTTT.

A few counts support this clonotype. The V call is TRBV5-1, the J call TRBJ2-7; 8 bases are shared with TRBD1. The J segment lost 3 bases and the V segment lost 3 bases, leaving 11 bases of the junction unmatched. The CDR3 length is 16 residues. Per germline, CDR1 SGHRS and CDR2 YFSETQ. The chain's CDR3 is CASSSWWTGSNYEQYF. CDR3 nucleotide sequence: TGCGCCAGCAGCTCCTGGTGGACAGGGAGTAACTACGAGCAGTACTTC.

This clonotype was recorded at least ten times. The V and J genes are TRBV30 and TRBJ2-2; D unclear. Trimming cost V 2 bases and J 2 bases, with 6 bases left between them. The V gene's germline CDR1 is GTSNPN and CDR2 SVGIG (reference sequence). The CDR3 spans 13 residues. The CDR3 here is CAWSQVNTGELFF. For the CDR3, the DNA is TGTGCCTGGAGTCAAGTCAACACCGGGGAGCTGTTTTTT.

This clonotype was found a few times. The chain combines TRBV5-1 with TRBJ1-1; D might be TRBD1 (5 bases). CDR1 and CDR2 from the germline V gene are SGHRS and YFSETQ. The length of the CDR3 is 14 residues. The V end lost 3 bases, the J end lost 10 bases, and 19 bases lay between the germline ends. The CDR3 nucleotides read TGCGCCAGCAGCTCCCGGGACCAGGATGAGGGAGCTTTCTTT. It translates to CASSSRDQDEGAFF.

Ten or more counts support this clonotype. This chain uses TRBV20-1 with TRBJ1-5, with a tentative D call TRBD1 (6 bases). CDR1 and CDR2 from the germline V gene are DFQATT and SNEGSKA (reference sequence). The ends were cut back, 0 bases at V and 2 bases at J, with 14 bases in the middle. The CDR3 loop spans 16 amino acids. The DNA for the CDR3 is TGCAGTGCTAGAGATGTGGGGAGGGGGGGCAATCAGCCCCAGCATTTT. Protein product: CSARDVGRGGNQPQHF.

The sample holds many counts of this clonotype. The rearrangement links TRBV6-1 to TRBJ1-2; TRBD1 is a possible D gene (6 bases). From germline, CDR1 is MNHNS and CDR2 SASEGT. The CDR3 spans 15 residues. The V and J ends lost 3 bases and 3 bases respectively, with 14 bases between them. The CDR3 DNA sequence: TGTGCCAGCAGTGACATCGGGGGCGGTTACTATGGCTACACCTTC. It translates to CASSDIGGGYYGYTF.